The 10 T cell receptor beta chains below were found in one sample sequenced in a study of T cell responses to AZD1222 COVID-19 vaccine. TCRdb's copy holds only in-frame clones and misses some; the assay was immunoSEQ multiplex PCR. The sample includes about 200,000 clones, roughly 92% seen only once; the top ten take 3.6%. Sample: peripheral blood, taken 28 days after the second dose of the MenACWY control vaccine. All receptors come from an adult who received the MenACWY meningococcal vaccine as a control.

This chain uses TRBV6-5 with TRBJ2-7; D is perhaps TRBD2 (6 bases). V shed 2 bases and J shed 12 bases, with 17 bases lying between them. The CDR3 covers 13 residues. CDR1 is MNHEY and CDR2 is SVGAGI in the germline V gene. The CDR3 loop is CASSYEGGRVPYF. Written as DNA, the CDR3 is TGTGCCAGCAGTTACGAGGGAGGAAGGGTTCCGTACTTC.

CDR3 in amino acids: CASSGREVRGTQYF. The CDR3 bases are TGTGCCAGCAGCGGCCGGGAGGTTCGGGGGACCCAGTACTTC. The chain couples TRBV9 to TRBJ2-5; 7 bases fit TRBD2. CDR1 SGDLS and CDR2 YYNGEE come from the germline V gene. CDR3 length: 14 amino acids. The V gene end was trimmed by 3 bases and the J gene end by 7 bases; junction bases not matched to a gene: 9.

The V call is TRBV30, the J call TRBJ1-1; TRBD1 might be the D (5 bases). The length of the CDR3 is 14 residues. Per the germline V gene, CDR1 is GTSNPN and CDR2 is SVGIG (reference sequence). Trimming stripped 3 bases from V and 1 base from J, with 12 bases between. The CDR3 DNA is TGTGCCTGGAGGCCGGGACGGCAGAACACTGAAGCTTTCTTT. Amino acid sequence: CAWRPGRQNTEAFF.

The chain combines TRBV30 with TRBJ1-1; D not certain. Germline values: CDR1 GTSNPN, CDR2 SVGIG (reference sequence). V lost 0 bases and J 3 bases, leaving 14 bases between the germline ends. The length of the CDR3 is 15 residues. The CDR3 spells CAWSVSRLGDTEAFF. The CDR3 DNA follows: TGTGCCTGGAGTGTATCTCGGCTTGGGGACACTGAAGCTTTCTTT.

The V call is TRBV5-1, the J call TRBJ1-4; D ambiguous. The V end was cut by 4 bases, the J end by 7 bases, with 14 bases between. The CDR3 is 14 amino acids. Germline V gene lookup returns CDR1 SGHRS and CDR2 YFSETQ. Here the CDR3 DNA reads TGCGCCAGCAGCCGGGATCGGGGAAGTGAAAAACTGTTTTTT. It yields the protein CASSRDRGSEKLFF.

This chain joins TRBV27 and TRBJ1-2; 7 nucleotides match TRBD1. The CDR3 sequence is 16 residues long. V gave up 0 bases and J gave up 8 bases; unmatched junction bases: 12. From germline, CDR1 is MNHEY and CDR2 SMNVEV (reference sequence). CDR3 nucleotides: TGTGCCAGCAGTTTATCGCGAGGAGGGGGCGGAGGGGGCTACACCTTC. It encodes CASSLSRGGGGGGYTF.

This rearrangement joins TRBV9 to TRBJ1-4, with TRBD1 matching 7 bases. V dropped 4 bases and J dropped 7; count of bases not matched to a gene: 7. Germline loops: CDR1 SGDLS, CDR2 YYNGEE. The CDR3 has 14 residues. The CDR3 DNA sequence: TGTGCCAGCAGCTCCCAGGGGGGAGGTGAAAAACTGTTTTTT. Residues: CASSSQGGGEKLFF.

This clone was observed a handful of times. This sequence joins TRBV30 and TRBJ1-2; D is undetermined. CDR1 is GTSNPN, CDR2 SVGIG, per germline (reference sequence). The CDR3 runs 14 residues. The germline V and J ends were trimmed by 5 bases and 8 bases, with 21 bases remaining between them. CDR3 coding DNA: TGTGCCTGGCAATCCGGGGTTCACCTAATGGGCTACACCTTC. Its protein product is CAWQSGVHLMGYTF.

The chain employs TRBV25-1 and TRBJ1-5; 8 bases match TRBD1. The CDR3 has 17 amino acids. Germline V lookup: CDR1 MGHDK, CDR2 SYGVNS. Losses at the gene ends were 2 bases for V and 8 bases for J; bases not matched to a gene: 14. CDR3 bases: TGTGCCAGCAGTGAAGGCAGGGGGCCTATGATAAGGGAGCCCCAGCATTTT. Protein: CASSEGRGPMIREPQHF.

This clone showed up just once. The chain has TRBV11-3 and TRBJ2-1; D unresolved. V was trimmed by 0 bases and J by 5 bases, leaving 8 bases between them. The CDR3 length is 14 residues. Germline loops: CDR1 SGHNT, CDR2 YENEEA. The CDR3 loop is CASSLDSADNEQFF. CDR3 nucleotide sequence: TGTGCCAGCAGCTTAGATTCGGCAGACAATGAGCAGTTCTTC.